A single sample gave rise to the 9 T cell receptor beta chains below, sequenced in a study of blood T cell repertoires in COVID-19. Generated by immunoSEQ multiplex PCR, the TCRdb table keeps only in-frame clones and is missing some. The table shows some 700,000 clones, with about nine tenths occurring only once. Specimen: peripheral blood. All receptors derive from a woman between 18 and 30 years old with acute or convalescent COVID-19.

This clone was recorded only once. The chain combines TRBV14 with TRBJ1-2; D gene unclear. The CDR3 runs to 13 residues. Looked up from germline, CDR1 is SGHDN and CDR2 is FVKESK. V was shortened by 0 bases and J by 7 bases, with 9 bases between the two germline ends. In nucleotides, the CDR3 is TGTGCCAGCAGCCAAGATTTTCAAGCTGGCTACACCTTC. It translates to CASSQDFQAGYTF.

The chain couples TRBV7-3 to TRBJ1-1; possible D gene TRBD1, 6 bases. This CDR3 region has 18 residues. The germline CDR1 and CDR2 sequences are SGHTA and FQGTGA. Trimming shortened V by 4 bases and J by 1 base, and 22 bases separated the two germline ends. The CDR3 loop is CASSSSTPRTDGNTEAFF. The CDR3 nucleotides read TGTGCCAGCAGCTCGTCTACCCCCCGGACAGACGGGAACACTGAAGCTTTCTTT.

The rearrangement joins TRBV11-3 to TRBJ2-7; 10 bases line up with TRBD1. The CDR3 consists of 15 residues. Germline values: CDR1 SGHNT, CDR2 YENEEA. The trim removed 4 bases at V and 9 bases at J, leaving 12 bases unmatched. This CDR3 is CASSSLTGGAGRQYF. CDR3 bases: TGTGCCAGCAGCTCACTGACAGGGGGCGCCGGGCGGCAGTACTTC.

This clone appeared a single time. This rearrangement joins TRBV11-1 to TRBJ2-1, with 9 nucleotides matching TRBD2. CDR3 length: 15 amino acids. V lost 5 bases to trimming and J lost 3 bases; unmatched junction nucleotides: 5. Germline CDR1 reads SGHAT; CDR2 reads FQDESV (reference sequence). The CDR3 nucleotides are TGTGCCAGCAGCAAGACTAGCGGACACTACAATGAGCAGTTCTTC. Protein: CASSKTSGHYNEQFF.

The CDR3 here is CASSATGVGTEAFF. CDR3 sequence (DNA): TGTGCCAGCAGCGCCACAGGGGTTGGAACTGAAGCTTTCTTT. The V call is TRBV9, the J call TRBJ1-1, with 7 positions matching TRBD1. CDR3 size: 14 residues. The germline V gene encodes CDR1 SGDLS and CDR2 YYNGEE. V trimming: 3 bases; J trimming: 5 bases; junction bases outside the gene matches: 7.

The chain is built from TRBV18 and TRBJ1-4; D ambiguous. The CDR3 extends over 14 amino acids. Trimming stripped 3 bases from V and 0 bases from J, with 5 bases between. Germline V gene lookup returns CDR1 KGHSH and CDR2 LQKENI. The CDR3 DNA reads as TGTGCCAGCTCACCCGGGGCAACTAATGAAAAACTGTTTTTT. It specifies CASSPGATNEKLFF.

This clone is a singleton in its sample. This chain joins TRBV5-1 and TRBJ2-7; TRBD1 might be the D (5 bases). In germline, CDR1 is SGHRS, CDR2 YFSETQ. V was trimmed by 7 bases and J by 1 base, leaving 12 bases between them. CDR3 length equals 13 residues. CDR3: CASQLTESYEQYF. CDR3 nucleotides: TGCGCCAGCCAATTGACAGAGTCCTACGAGCAGTACTTC. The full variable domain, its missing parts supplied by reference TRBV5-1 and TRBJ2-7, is KAGVTQTPRYLIKTRGQQVTLSCSPISGHRSVSWYQQTPGQGLQFLFEYFSETQRNKGNFPGRFSGRQFSNSRSEMNVSTLELGDSALYLCASQLTESYEQYFGPGTRLTVT.

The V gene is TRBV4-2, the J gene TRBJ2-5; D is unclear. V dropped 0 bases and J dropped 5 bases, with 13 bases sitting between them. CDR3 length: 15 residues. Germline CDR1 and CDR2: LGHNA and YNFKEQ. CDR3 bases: TGTGCCAGCAGCCAAGAGAGGAAGGTTCGCGAGACCCAGTACTTC. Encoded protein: CASSQERKVRETQYF.

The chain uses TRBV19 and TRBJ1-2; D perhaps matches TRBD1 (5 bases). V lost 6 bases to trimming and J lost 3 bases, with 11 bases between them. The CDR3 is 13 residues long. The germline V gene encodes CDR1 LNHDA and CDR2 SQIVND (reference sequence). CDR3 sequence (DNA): TGTGCCAGTAGACCGGGACTGGACTATGGCTACACCTTC. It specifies CASRPGLDYGYTF.